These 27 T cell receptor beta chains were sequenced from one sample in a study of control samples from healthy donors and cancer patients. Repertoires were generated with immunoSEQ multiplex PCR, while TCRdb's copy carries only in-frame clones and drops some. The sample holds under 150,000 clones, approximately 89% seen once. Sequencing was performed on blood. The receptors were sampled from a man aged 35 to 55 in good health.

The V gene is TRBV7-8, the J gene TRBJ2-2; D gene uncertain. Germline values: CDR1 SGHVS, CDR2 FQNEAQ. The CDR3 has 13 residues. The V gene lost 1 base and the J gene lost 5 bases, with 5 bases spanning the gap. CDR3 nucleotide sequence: TGTGCCAGCAGCTTAGGTGGGACCGGGGAGCTGTTTTTT. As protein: CASSLGGTGELFF.

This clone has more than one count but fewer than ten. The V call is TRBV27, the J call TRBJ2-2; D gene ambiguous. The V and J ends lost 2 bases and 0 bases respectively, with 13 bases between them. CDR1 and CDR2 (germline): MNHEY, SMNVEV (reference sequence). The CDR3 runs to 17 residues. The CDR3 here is CASSLNVDTSNTGELFF. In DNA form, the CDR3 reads TGTGCCAGCAGTTTAAATGTCGACACTTCGAACACCGGGGAGCTGTTTTTT.

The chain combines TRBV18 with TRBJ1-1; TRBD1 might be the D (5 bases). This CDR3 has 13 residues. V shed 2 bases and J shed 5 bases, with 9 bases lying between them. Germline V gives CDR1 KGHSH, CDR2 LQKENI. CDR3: CASSPNGGTEAFF. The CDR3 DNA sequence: TGTGCCAGCTCACCAAACGGGGGTACTGAAGCTTTCTTT.

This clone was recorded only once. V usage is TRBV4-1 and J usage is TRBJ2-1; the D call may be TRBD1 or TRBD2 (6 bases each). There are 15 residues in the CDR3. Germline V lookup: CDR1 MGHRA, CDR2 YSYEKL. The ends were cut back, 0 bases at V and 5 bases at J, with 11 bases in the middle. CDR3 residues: CASSQDWGAHNEQFF. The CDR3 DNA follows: TGCGCCAGCAGCCAAGATTGGGGGGCTCACAATGAGCAGTTCTTC.

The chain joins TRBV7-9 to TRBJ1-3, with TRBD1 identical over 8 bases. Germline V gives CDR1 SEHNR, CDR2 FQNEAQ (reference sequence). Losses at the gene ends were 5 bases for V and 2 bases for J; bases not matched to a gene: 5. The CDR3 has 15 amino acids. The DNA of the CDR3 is TGTGCCAGCAGCGCTGGGACAGGAGCTGGAAACACCATATATTTT. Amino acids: CASSAGTGAGNTIYF.

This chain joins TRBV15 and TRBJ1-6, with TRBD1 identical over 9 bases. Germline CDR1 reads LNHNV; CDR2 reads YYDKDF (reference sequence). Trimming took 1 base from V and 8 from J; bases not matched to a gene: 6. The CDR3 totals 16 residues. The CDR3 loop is CATSRAQTGGDSPLHF. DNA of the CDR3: TGTGCCACCAGCAGAGCCCAGACAGGGGGGGATTCACCCCTCCACTTT.

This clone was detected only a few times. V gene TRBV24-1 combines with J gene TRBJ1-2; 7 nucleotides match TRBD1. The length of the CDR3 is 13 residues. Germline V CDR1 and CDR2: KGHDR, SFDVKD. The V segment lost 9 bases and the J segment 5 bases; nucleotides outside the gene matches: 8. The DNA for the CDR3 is TGTGCCACCTCCCTCCGGACAGGATATGGCTACACCTTC. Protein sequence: CATSLRTGYGYTF.

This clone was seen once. In DNA form, the CDR3 reads TGTGCCAGCAGCTTACAGGGCGGGGGGCCCCTCACAGATACGCAGTATTTT. This encodes CASSLQGGGPLTDTQYF. The chain has TRBV7-3 and TRBJ2-3; TRBD2 matches at 8 bases. After removal of 2 bases from V and 2 bases from J, the junction contained 9 bases not matched to a gene. CDR3 length: 17 amino acids. Germline V CDR1 and CDR2: SGHTA, FQGTGA.

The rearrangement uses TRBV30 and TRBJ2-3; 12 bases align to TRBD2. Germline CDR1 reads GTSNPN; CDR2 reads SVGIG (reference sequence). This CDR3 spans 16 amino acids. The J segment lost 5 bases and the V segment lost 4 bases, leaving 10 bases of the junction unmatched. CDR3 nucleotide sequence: TGTGCCTGGACATACCGACTAGCGGGGGCCCAAGATACGCAGTATTTT. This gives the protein CAWTYRLAGAQDTQYF.

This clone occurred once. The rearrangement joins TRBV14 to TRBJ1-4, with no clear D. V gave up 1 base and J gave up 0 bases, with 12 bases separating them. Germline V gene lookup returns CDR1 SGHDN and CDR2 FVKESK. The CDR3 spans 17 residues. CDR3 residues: CASSQVGGSATNEKLFF. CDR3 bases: TGTGCCAGCAGCCAAGTAGGAGGGTCCGCAACTAATGAAAAACTGTTTTTT.

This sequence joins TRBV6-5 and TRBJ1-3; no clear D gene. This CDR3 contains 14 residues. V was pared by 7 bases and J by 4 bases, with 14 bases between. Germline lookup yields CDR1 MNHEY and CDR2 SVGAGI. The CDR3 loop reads CASIGVLLGNTIYF. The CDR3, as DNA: TGTGCCAGCATCGGGGTTTTGCTCGGAAACACCATATATTTT.

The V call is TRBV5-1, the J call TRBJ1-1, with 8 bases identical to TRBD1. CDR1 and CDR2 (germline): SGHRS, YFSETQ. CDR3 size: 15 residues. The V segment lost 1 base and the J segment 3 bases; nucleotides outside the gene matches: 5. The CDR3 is CASSLYNRGDTEAFF. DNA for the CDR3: TGCGCCAGCAGCTTGTATAACAGGGGGGACACTGAAGCTTTCTTT.

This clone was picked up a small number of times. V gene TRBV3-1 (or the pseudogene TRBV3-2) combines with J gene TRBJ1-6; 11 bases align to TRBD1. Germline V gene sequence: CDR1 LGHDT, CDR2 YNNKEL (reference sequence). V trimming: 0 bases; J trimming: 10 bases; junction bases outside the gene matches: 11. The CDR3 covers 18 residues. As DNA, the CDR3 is TGTGCCAGCAGCCAAGATGGTTTAAGGGGACAGGGGGGATCACCCCTCCACTTT. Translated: CASSQDGLRGQGGSPLHF.

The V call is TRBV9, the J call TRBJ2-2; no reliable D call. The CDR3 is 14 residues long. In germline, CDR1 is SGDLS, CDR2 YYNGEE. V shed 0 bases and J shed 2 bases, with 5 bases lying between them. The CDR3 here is CASSVGVNTGELFF. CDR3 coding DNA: TGTGCCAGCAGCGTAGGAGTCAACACCGGGGAGCTGTTTTTT.

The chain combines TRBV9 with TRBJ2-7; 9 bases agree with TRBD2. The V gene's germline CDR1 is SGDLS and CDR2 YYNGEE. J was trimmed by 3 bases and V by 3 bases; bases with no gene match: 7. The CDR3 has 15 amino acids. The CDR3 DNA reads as TGTGCCAGCAGCGCCGGGACTAGCACAAACTACGAGCAGTACTTC. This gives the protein CASSAGTSTNYEQYF.

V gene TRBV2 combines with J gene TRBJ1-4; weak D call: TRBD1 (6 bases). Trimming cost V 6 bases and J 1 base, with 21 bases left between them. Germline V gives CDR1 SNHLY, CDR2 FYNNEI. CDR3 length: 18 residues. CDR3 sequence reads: CASSAQITGLGTNEKLFF. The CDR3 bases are TGTGCCAGCAGCGCCCAAATCACAGGGTTAGGAACTAATGAAAAACTGTTTTTT.

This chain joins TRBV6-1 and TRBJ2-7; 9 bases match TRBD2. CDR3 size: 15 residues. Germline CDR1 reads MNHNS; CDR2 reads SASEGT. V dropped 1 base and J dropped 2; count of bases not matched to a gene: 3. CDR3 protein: CASSEGSGGPYEQYF. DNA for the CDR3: TGTGCCAGCAGTGAAGGTAGCGGGGGACCCTACGAGCAGTACTTC.

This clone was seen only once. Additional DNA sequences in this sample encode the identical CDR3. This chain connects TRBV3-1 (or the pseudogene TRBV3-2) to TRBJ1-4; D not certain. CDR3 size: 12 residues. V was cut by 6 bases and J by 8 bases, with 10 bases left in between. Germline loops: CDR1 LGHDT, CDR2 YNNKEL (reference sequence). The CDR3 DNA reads TGTGCCAGCAGTCCACTTGGGGAAAAACTGTTTTTT. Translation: CASSPLGEKLFF.

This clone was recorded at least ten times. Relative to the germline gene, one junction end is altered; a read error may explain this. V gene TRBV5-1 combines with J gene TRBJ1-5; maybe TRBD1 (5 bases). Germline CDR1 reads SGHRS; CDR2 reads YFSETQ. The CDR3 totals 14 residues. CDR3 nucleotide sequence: TGCGCCAGCACCTTGGTCCCAGGGAATCAGCCCCAGCATTTT. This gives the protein CASTLVPGNQPQHF.

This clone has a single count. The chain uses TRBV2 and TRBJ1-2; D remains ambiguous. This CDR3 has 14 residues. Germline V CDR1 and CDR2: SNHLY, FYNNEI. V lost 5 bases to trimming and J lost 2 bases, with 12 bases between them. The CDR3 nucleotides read TGTGCCAGCAGTATTACCACAGAAAACTATGGCTACACCTTC. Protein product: CASSITTENYGYTF. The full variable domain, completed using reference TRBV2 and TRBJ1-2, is EPEVTQTPSHQVTQMGQEVILRCVPISNHLYFYWYRQILGQKVEFLVSFYNNEISEKSEIFDDQFSVERPDGSNFTLKIRSTKLEDSAMYFCASSITTENYGYTFGSGTRLTVV.

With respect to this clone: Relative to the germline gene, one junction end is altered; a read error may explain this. The CDR3 DNA reads TGTGCCAGCAGCCTAGCGAGCGGGGGGGTAGCCAAAAACATTCAGTACTTC. Its translation is CASSLASGGVAKNIQYF. The V gene is TRBV7-2, the J gene TRBJ2-4; 10 nucleotides line up with TRBD2. The CDR3 loop spans 17 amino acids. Looked up from germline, CDR1 is SGHTA and CDR2 is FQGNSA.

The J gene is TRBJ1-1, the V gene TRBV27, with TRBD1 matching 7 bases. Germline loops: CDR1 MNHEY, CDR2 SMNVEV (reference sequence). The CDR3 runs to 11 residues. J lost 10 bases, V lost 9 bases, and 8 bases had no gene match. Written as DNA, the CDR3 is TGTGCCAGTTTTCGGGCAGGGGGAGCTTTCTTT. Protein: CASFRAGGAFF.

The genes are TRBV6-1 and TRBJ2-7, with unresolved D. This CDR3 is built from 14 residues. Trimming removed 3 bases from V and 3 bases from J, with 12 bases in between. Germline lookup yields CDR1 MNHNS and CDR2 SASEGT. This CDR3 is CASSENGINYEQYF. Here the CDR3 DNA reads TGTGCCAGCAGTGAGAACGGCATCAACTACGAGCAGTACTTC.

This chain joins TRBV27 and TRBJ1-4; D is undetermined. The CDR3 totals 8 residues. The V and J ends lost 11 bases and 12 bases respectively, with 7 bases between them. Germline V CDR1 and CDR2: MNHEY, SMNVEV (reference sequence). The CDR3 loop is CAPKELFF. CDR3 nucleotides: TGTGCCCCGAAGGAACTGTTTTTT.

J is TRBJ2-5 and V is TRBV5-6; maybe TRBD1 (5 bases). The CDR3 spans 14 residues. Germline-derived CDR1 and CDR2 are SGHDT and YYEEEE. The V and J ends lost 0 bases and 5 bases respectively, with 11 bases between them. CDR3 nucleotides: TGTGCCAGCAGCTTGGTTGGGCAGGGCGAGACCCAGTACTTC. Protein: CASSLVGQGETQYF.

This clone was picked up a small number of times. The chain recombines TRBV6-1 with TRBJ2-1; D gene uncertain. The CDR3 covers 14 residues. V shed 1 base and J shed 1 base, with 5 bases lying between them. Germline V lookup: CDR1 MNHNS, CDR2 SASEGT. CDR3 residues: CASSEGQSYNEQFF. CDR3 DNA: TGTGCCAGCAGTGAAGGGCAGTCCTACAATGAGCAGTTCTTC.

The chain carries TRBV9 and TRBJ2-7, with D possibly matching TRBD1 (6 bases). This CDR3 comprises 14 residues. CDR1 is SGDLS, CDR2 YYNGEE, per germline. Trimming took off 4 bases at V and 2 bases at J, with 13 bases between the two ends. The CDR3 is CASSRSGTTYEQYF. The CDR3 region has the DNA TGTGCCAGCAGCAGATCCGGGACAACCTACGAGCAGTACTTC.